The T cell receptor (beta chain) under discussion was sequenced for a study of blood T cell repertoires in COVID-19. Study-wide background: Collection of acute and convalescent COVID-19 samples took place in the United States, Italy and Spain.

Source study methods: Amplification of reference gene primers was used by the study to estimate nucleated cell counts. Profiled with immunoSEQ multiplex PCR; TCRdb holds only in-frame clones, not every one. Clone size and V and J calls were adopted from that table, with D and trimming inferred from the DNA. The sample holds around 220,000 clones, 70% to 90% seen once. V was shortened by 6 bases and J by 1 base, with 19 bases between the two germline ends. CDR3 length: 17 amino acids. The chain recombines TRBV23-1 with TRBJ2-4; D perhaps matches TRBD1 (6 bases). TRBV23-1 is identified as an open reading frame with a role that is uncertain. Specimen: peripheral blood. The origin of this receptor is a woman between 40 and 50 years old who had recovered from COVID-19. Here the CDR3 reads CASSINGQHPAKNIQYF. CDR3 coding DNA: TGCGCCAGCAGCATAAATGGACAGCATCCCGCCAAAAACATTCAGTACTTC.